The 8 T cell receptor beta chains listed next were all sequenced from one sample in a study of blood T cell repertoires in COVID-19. Sequencing used immunoSEQ multiplex PCR; TCRdb keeps in-frame clones, though not all of them. The table includes some 290,000 clones, roughly 90% detected once. The sequencing input was peripheral blood. All receptors derive from a woman aged 25 to 45 with COVID-19, enrolled during active disease.

The V and J genes are TRBV24-1 and TRBJ1-5; unclear D gene. CDR3 size: 16 residues. From germline, CDR1 is KGHDR and CDR2 SFDVKD. The V end lost 4 bases, the J end lost 4 bases, and 16 bases lay between the germline ends. In nucleotides, the CDR3 is TGTGCCACCAGTGACCCCAAGGAGGGTGGAAATCAGCCCCAGCATTTT. Protein sequence: CATSDPKEGGNQPQHF.

As regards this clone: Other DNA sequences from this sample encode an identical CDR3 as well. V and J are TRBV27 and TRBJ1-6; D is possibly TRBD1 (5 bases). CDR3 length: 14 amino acids. CDR1 is MNHEY and CDR2 is SMNVEV in the germline V gene (reference sequence). V lost 3 bases to trimming and J lost 10 bases, with 13 bases between them. CDR3 DNA sequence: TGTGCCAGCAGTTTCAGGGAATCTACCTCACCCCTCCACTTT. This sequence encodes CASSFRESTSPLHF.

The genes are TRBV29-1 and TRBJ2-7, with D possibly being TRBD2 (6 bases). CDR1 SQVTM and CDR2 ANQGSEA come from the germline V gene. CDR3 size: 12 residues. V was clipped by 4 bases and J by 5 bases, with 12 bases between them. CDR3 sequence (DNA): TGCAGCGTTGTCGGGAGTTTCCACGAGCAGTACTTC. This sequence encodes CSVVGSFHEQYF.

Regarding this clone: Other DNA variants within this sample encode the same CDR3. CDR3 bases: TGTGCCAGCAGCTTGGGGGGGCCTGAAGCTTTCTTT. Encoded protein: CASSLGGPEAFF. The chain employs TRBV7-9 and TRBJ1-1; a weak D match, TRBD1 (6 bases). The germline V gene has CDR1 SEHNR and CDR2 FQNEAQ (reference sequence). This CDR3 region has 12 residues. Trimming removed 3 bases from V and 6 bases from J, with 8 bases in between.

The chain recombines TRBV11-2 with TRBJ1-2; the D is unclear. Germline values: CDR1 SGHAT, CDR2 FQNNGV. The V gene lost 2 bases and the J gene lost 0 bases, with 10 bases spanning the gap. There are 15 residues in the CDR3. As DNA, the CDR3 is TGTGCCAGCAGCTTAAGCTCTCAAGCTAACTATGGCTACACCTTC. This sequence encodes CASSLSSQANYGYTF.

The chain joins TRBV7-9 to TRBJ2-7; a possible D gene is TRBD2 (6 bases). V lost 2 bases and J 6 bases, leaving 11 bases between the germline ends. The CDR3 totals 13 residues. Germline lookup yields CDR1 SEHNR and CDR2 FQNEAQ (reference sequence). CDR3 sequence: CASSLPGGSEQYF. CDR3 in DNA: TGTGCCAGCAGCTTACCCGGGGGTAGCGAGCAGTACTTC.

The rearrangement links TRBV7-9 to TRBJ2-1; a possible D gene is TRBD2 (7 bases). CDR1 and CDR2 (germline): SEHNR, FQNEAQ (reference sequence). The CDR3 is made up of 16 amino acids. The V end was cut by 1 base, the J end by 8 bases, with 18 bases between. The CDR3 nucleotides read TGTGCCAGCAGCTTAGTAGGGGGAGGGCCCTGGTATGAGCAGTTCTTC. Amino acids: CASSLVGGGPWYEQFF.

The chain joins TRBV12-3 or TRBV12-4 to TRBJ2-7; D unresolved. Trimming pared 5 bases from V and 2 bases from J, leaving 4 bases between. This CDR3 comprises 11 residues. In DNA form, the CDR3 reads TGTGCCAGCAGTCCTGCCTACGAGCAGTACTTC. Its translation: CASSPAYEQYF.